The 20 T cell receptor beta chains presented below share a single source sample, sequenced in a study of T cells in Graves' hyperthyroidism and ophthalmopathy. RNA transcripts provided the source from which TCR beta CDR3 regions were amplified. The HTBI primer set served for first-round RT-PCR of the TCR CDR3. TCRdb re-analysed the multiplex PCR reads in MiXCR, keeping a single row per CDR3 protein. The sample includes around 490,000 distinct CDR3 sequences, 15% to 20% of them seen just once. The specimen sequenced was blood. The origin of the receptors is a man in his forties or fifties with Graves' ophthalmopathy.

The rearrangement joins TRBV2 to TRBJ2-2; the D is unclear. From germline, CDR1 is SNHLY and CDR2 FYNNEI. V lost 5 bases to trimming and J lost 2 bases, with 6 bases between them. The CDR3 totals 13 residues. CDR3 residues: CASSRYNTGELFF. CDR3 bases: TGTGCCAGCAGTAGGTATAACACCGGGGAGCTGTTTTTT.

This clonotype occurred a few times. This chain connects TRBV18 to TRBJ2-7; D is possibly TRBD1 (6 bases). CDR1 and CDR2 from the germline V gene are KGHSH and LQKENI. V lost 3 bases to trimming and J lost 3 bases, with 12 bases between them. This CDR3 comprises 14 residues. The CDR3 is CASSPTGLGYEQYF. CDR3 sequence (DNA): TGTGCCAGCTCACCCACAGGGTTGGGCTACGAGCAGTACTTC.

The rearrangement links TRBV6-1 to TRBJ2-7; TRBD2 aligns across 9 bases. CDR1 MNHNS and CDR2 SASEGT come from the germline V gene. V shed 8 bases and J 2 bases; nucleotides not matched to a gene: 10. This CDR3 has 15 residues. CDR3 coding DNA: TGTGCCAGCCTGACGGGCTCTAGCGGGACCTACGAGCAGTACTTC. As protein: CASLTGSSGTYEQYF.

This clonotype was recorded many times. The chain recombines TRBV11-2 with TRBJ2-7, with 7 bases identical to TRBD2. The CDR3 length is 14 residues. Unmatched junction bases numbered 10, after V lost 5 bases and J lost 6 bases. Germline lookup yields CDR1 SGHAT and CDR2 FQNNGV. The CDR3 is CASSRAGGSSEQYF. The CDR3 nucleotides read TGTGCCAGCAGCAGAGCGGGCGGGAGCAGCGAGCAGTACTTC. Using reference TRBV11-2 and TRBJ2-7 for the parts outside the CDR3, the full variable domain is EAGVAQSPRYKIIEKRQSVAFWCNPISGHATLYWYQQILGQGPKLLIQFQNNGVVDDSQLPKDRFSAERLKGVDSTLKIQPAKLEDSAVYLCASSRAGGSSEQYFGPGTRLTVT.

The rearrangement links TRBV5-4 to TRBJ1-4; D is unresolved. Per germline, CDR1 SGHNT and CDR2 YYREEE (reference sequence). Trimming shortened V by 4 bases and J by 2 bases, and 24 bases separated the two germline ends. This CDR3 contains 19 residues. In nucleotides, the CDR3 is TGTGCCAGCAGCCAGACTGCCGGCGGAGTAGGATCTACTAATGAAAAACTGTTTTTT. It specifies CASSQTAGGVGSTNEKLFF.

This chain uses TRBV12-3 or TRBV12-4 with TRBJ1-5, with 8 nucleotides matching TRBD1. The V and J ends lost 8 bases and 4 bases, in that order; junction bases with no gene match: 7. The CDR3 contains 14 residues. The DNA for the CDR3 is TGTGCCAGCGTACGACAGGGGTTTAATCAGCCCCAGCATTTT. Translating gives CASVRQGFNQPQHF.

This clonotype was counted many times. The chain uses TRBV11-3 and TRBJ2-5; TRBD2 matches at 14 bases. Germline trimming cut 1 base from V and 6 bases from J; bases unmatched to any gene: 10. The CDR3 runs 18 residues. Germline V lookup: CDR1 SGHNT, CDR2 YENEEA. The CDR3 loop is CASSLAGLAGEQGKTQYF. The CDR3 DNA follows: TGTGCCAGCAGCTTAGCGGGACTAGCGGGAGAACAGGGGAAGACCCAGTACTTC.

The chain combines TRBV29-1 with TRBJ2-5; 10 bases are a match to TRBD2. The germline gives CDR1 SQVTM, CDR2 ANQGSEA. The CDR3 length is 15 residues. Trimming at V came to 0 bases and at J to 4 bases, leaving 5 bases not matched to a gene. CDR3 sequence (DNA): TGCAGCGTTGAAGATCTAGCGGGAGCGCGAGAGACCCAGTACTTC. Translated: CSVEDLAGARETQYF.

The rearrangement links TRBV2 to TRBJ1-5; D may be TRBD1 (6 bases). Germline V lookup: CDR1 SNHLY, CDR2 FYNNEI. The V end was cut by 7 bases, the J end by 8 bases, with 15 bases between. The CDR3 loop spans 13 amino acids. CDR3 coding DNA: TGTGCCAGCAACAGGGACGGTGGGGAGCCCCAGCATTTT. This gives the protein CASNRDGGEPQHF.

This clonotype was counted a few times. The chain is built from TRBV5-1 and TRBJ2-5; TRBD1 or TRBD2 may be the D gene (5 bases each). V lost 3 bases to trimming and J lost 1 base, with 10 bases between them. Germline CDR1 reads SGHRS; CDR2 reads YFSETQ. CDR3 length: 14 residues. The CDR3 region is CASSSPGPQETQYF. CDR3 DNA: TGCGCCAGCAGCTCTCCGGGACCCCAAGAGACCCAGTACTTC.

With regard to this clonotype: A read error may be the cause here, since a much bigger clone is one base away. V and J are TRBV27 and TRBJ2-7; TRBD1 matches 7 bases. The CDR3 sequence is 14 residues long. CDR1 is MNHEY, CDR2 SMNVEV, per germline (reference sequence). The chain's CDR3 is CPSSSGTAFYEQYF. CDR3 nucleotide sequence: TGTCCCAGCAGTTCCGGGACAGCCTTCTACGAGCAGTACTTC.

The chain links TRBV12-5 to TRBJ1-1; the D is unclear. Deletions cut 1 base from V and 7 bases from J, with 7 bases between. CDR3 size: 12 residues. Germline CDR1 is LGHNT and CDR2 is FRNRAP. The CDR3 loop is CASGLGLHEAFF. CDR3 bases: TGTGCTAGTGGTTTGGGGCTGCATGAAGCTTTCTTT.

The table lists this clonotype with many counts. The gene calls are TRBV28 and TRBJ2-5; D may be TRBD2 (5 bases). The V end lost 5 bases, the J end lost 5 bases, and 15 bases lay between the germline ends. CDR1 MDHEN and CDR2 SYDVKM come from the germline V gene. The CDR3 sequence is 14 residues long. The CDR3 protein is CASSRAATPETQYF. The CDR3 DNA is TGTGCCAGCAGTCGAGCGGCTACCCCGGAGACCCAGTACTTC.

The CDR3 coding sequence is TGTGCCAGCAGCTCTTACCCCACCGGGACTAGCACAGATACGCAGTATTTT. Translating gives CASSSYPTGTSTDTQYF. This chain connects TRBV7-6 to TRBJ2-3; tentatively, D is TRBD2 (6 bases). CDR1 is SGHVS, CDR2 FNYEAQ, per germline. This CDR3 has 17 residues. With 4 bases removed from V and 0 bases from J, the gap between germline ends came to 17 bases.

This clonotype was seen many times. The V call is TRBV12-3 or TRBV12-4, the J call TRBJ1-5, with D perhaps matching TRBD1 (6 bases). There are 15 residues in the CDR3. V gave up 3 bases and J gave up 0 bases, with 9 bases separating them. The CDR3 sequence: CASSLDSNSNQPQHF. In DNA, the CDR3 is TGTGCCAGCAGTTTGGACAGTAATAGCAATCAGCCCCAGCATTTT.

This chain uses TRBV19 with TRBJ1-1, with TRBD1 as a possible D gene (5 bases). Per the germline V gene, CDR1 is LNHDA and CDR2 is SQIVND (reference sequence). The germline V and J ends were trimmed by 3 bases and 3 bases, with 14 bases remaining between them. CDR3 length: 15 residues. The CDR3 region has the DNA TGTGCCAGTAGTATTCTGGGGGTGAGATACACTGAAGCTTTCTTT. Amino acids: CASSILGVRYTEAFF.

This chain links TRBV6-4 with TRBJ2-2, with D hard to call. CDR3 length: 13 amino acids. Germline V CDR1 and CDR2: MRHNA, SNTAGT. Trimming took off 2 bases at V and 1 base at J, with 2 bases between the two ends. CDR3 in DNA: TGTGCCAGCAGTGACCTGAACACCGGGGAGCTGTTTTTT. It specifies CASSDLNTGELFF.

This clonotype has a count of ten or more. The gene calls are TRBV28 and TRBJ2-7, with D maybe TRBD1 (6 bases). Germline CDR1 reads MDHEN; CDR2 reads SYDVKM. There are 15 residues in the CDR3. Trimming removed 3 bases at V and 0 bases at J, with 12 bases between. Here the CDR3 DNA reads TGTGCCAGCAGTTTTGGGCAGGGGCCCTCCTACGAGCAGTACTTC. Translated, it gives CASSFGQGPSYEQYF.

The gene calls are TRBV5-4 and TRBJ2-2; 7 nucleotides line up with TRBD2. Trimming took 8 bases from V and 0 from J; bases not matched to a gene: 4. This CDR3 has 14 amino acids. Per germline, CDR1 SGHNT and CDR2 YYREEE (reference sequence). CDR3 in amino acids: CASQRDSNTGELFF. For the CDR3, the DNA is TGTGCCAGTCAGCGGGACTCGAACACCGGGGAGCTGTTTTTT. The full variable domain, with the rest looked up from reference TRBV5-4 and TRBJ2-2, is ETGVTQSPTHLIKTRGQQVTLRCSSQSGHNTVSWYQQALGQGPQFIFQYYREEENGRGNFPPRFSGLQFPNYSSELNVNALELDDSALYLCASQRDSNTGELFFGEGSRLTVL.

The CDR3 sequence is CASSLWPFRGRIQPQHF. CDR3 DNA sequence: TGTGCCAGCAGCTTATGGCCGTTCAGGGGGCGAATTCAGCCCCAGCATTTT. This chain uses TRBV2 with TRBJ1-5; TRBD1 agrees at 8 bases. The V gene's germline CDR1 is SNHLY and CDR2 FYNNEI. Trimming cost V 6 bases and J 6 bases; bases outside gene matches: 16. The length of the CDR3 is 17 residues.